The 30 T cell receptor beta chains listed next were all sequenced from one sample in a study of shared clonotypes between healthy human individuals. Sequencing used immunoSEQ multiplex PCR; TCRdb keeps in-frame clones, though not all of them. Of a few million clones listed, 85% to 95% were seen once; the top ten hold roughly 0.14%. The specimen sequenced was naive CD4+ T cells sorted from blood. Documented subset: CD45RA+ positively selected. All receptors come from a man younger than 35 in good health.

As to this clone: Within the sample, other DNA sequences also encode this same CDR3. CDR3 nucleotide sequence: TGTGCCAGCAGTTACTCCGGAACAGATACGCAGTATTTT. This gives the protein CASSYSGTDTQYF. The V and J genes are TRBV6-5 and TRBJ2-3; D is ambiguous. V lost 0 bases, J lost 3 bases, and 4 bases lay in between. Per the germline V gene, CDR1 is MNHEY and CDR2 is SVGAGI. The CDR3 consists of 13 residues.

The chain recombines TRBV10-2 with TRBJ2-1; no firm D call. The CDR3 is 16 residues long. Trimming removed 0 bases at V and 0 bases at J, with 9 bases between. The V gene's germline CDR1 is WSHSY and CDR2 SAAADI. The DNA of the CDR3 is TGCGCCAGCAGTGAGTCTCCACAACTCTCCTACAATGAGCAGTTCTTC. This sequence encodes CASSESPQLSYNEQFF.

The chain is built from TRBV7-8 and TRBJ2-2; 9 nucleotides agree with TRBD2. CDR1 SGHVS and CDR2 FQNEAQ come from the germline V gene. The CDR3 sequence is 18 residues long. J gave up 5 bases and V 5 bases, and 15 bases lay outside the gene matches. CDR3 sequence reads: CASSPPGAGGIVTGELFF. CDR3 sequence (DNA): TGTGCCAGCAGCCCCCCCGGGGCGGGGGGGATCGTTACCGGGGAGCTGTTTTTT.

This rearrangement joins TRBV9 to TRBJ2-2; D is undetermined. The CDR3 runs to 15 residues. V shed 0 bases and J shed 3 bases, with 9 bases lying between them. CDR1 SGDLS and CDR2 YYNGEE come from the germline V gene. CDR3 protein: CASSVGTRDTGELFF. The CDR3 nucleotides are TGTGCCAGCAGCGTAGGGACCAGAGACACCGGGGAGCTGTTTTTT.

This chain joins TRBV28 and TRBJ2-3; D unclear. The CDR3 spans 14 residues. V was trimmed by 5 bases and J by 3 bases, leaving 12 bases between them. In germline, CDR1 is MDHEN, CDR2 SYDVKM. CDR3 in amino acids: CASSRGWGTDTQYF. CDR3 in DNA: TGTGCCAGCAGTCGAGGATGGGGAACAGATACGCAGTATTTT.

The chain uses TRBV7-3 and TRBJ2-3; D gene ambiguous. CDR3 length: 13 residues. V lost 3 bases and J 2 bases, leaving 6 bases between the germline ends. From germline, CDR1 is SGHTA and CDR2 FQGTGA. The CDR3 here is CASSFQNTDTQYF. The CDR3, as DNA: TGTGCCAGCAGCTTCCAAAACACAGATACGCAGTATTTT.

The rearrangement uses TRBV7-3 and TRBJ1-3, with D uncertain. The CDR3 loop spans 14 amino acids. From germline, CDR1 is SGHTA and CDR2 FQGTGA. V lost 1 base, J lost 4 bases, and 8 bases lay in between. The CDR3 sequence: CASSLRPGGNTIYF. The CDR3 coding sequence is TGTGCCAGCAGCTTAAGGCCGGGAGGAAACACCATATATTTT.

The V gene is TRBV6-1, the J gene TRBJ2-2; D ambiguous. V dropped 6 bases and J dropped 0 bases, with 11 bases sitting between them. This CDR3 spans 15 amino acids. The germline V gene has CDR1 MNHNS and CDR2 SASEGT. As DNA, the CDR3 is TGTGCCAGCAGGGGCGCCTCCCCGAACACCGGGGAGCTGTTTTTT. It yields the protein CASRGASPNTGELFF.

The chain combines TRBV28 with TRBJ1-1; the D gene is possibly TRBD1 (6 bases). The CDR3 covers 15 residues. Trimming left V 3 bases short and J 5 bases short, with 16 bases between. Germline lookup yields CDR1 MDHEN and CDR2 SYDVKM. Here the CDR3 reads CASSLIGGRRTEAFF. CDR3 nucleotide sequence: TGTGCCAGCAGTTTGATAGGGGGGCGGCGGACTGAAGCTTTCTTT.

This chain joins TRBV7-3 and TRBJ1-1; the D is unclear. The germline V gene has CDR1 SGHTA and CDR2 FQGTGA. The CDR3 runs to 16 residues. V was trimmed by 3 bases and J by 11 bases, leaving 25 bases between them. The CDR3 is CASSFGPPTLTLAAFF. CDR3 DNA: TGTGCCAGCAGCTTCGGTCCCCCCACGTTGACCTTAGCGGCTTTCTTT. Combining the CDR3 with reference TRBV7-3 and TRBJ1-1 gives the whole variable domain GAGVSQTPSNKVTEKGKYVELRCDPISGHTALYWYRQSLGQGPEFLIYFQGTGAADDSGLPNDRFFAVRPEGSVSTLKIQRTERGDSAVYLCASSFGPPTLTLAAFFGQGTRLTVV.

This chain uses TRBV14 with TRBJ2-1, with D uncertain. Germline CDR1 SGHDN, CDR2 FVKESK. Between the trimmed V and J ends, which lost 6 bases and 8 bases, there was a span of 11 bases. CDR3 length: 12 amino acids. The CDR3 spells CASSQRYHEQFF. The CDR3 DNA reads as TGTGCCAGCAGTCAAAGATACCATGAGCAGTTCTTC.

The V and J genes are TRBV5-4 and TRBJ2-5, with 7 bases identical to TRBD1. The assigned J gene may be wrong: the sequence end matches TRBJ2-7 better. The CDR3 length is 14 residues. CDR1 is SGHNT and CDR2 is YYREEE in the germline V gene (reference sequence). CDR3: CASSTGTVSYEQYF. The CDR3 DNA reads TGTGCCAGCAGTACAGGGACAGTCTCCTACGAGCAGTACTTC.

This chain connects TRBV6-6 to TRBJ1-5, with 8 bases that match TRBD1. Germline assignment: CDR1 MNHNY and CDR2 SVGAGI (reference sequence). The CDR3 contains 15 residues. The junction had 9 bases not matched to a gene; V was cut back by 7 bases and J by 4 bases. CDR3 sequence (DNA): TGTGCCAGCAATCACGGACAGGGCCCTAATCAGCCCCAGCATTTT. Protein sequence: CASNHGQGPNQPQHF.

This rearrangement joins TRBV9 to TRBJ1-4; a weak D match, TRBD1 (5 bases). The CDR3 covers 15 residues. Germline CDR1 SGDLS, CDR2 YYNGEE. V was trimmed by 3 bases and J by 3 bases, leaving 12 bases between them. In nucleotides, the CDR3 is TGTGCCAGCAGCGCGGACCGGGGCCCTAATGAAAAACTGTTTTTT. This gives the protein CASSADRGPNEKLFF. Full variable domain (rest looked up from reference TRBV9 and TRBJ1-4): DSGVTQTPKHLITATGQRVTLRCSPRSGDLSVYWYQQSLDQGLQFLIQYYNGEERAKGNILERFSAQQFPDLHSELNLSSLELGDSALYFCASSADRGPNEKLFFGSGTQLSVL.

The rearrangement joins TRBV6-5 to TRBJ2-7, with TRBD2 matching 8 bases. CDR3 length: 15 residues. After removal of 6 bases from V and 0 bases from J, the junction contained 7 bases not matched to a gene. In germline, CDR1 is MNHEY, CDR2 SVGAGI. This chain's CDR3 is CASRDRGGSSYEQYF. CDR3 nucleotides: TGTGCCAGCAGAGACCGGGGGGGAAGCTCCTACGAGCAGTACTTC.

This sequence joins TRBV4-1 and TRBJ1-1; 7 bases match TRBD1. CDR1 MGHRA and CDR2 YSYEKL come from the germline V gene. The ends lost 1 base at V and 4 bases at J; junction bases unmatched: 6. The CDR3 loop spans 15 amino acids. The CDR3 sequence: CASSQATGKFTEAFF. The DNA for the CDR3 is TGCGCCAGCAGCCAAGCGACAGGGAAGTTCACTGAAGCTTTCTTT.

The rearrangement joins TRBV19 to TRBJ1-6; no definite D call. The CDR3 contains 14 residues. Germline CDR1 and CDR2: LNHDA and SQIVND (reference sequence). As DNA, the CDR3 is TGTGCGACCACACTAAGCTCCTATAATTCACCCCTCCACTTT. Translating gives CATTLSSYNSPLHF.

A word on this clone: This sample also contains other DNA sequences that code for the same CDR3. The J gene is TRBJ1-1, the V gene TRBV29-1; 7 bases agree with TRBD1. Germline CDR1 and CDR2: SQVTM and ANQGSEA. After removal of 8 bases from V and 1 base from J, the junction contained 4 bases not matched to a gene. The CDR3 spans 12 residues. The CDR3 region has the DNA TGCAGCTCCGGGACAGCGAACACTGAAGCTTTCTTT. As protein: CSSGTANTEAFF.

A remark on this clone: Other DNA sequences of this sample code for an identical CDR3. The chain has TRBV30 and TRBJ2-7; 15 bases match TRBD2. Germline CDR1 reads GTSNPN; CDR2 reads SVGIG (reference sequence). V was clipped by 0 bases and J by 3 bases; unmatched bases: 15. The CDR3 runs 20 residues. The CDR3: CAWSVTRTSGRAFGFYEQYF. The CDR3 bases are TGTGCCTGGAGTGTCACCCGGACTAGCGGGAGGGCCTTCGGCTTCTACGAGCAGTACTTC.

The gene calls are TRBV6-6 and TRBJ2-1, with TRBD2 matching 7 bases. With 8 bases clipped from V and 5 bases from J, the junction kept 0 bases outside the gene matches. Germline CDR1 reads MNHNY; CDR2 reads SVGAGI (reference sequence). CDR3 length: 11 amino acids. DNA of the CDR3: TGTGCCAGCGGGAGGGACAATGAGCAGTTCTTC. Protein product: CASGRDNEQFF.

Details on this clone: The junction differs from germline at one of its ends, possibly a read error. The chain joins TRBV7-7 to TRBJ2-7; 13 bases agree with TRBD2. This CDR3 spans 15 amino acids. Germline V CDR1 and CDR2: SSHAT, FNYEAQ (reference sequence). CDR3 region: CASSLGTSGNYEQYF. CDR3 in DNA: TGTGCTAGCAGCCTTGGGACTAGCGGGAACTACGAGCAGTACTTC.

This CDR3 is CASSSHRDGQPQHF. The CDR3 DNA sequence: TGTGCCAGCAGTTCCCACAGGGACGGCCAGCCCCAGCATTTT. V is TRBV27 and J is TRBJ1-5; possibly TRBD1 for D (6 bases). The germline V and J ends were trimmed by 4 bases and 7 bases, with 14 bases remaining between them. The CDR3 has 14 amino acids. Germline CDR1 and CDR2: MNHEY and SMNVEV (reference sequence).

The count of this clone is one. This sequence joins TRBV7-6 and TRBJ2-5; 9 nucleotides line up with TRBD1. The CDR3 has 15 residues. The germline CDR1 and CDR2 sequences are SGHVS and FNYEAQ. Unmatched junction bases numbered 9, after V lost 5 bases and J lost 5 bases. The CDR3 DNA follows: TGTGCCAGCAGCCCCGGACAGGGGAGTGTTGAGACCCAGTACTTC. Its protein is CASSPGQGSVETQYF. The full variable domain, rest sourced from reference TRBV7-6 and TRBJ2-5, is GAGVSQSPRYKVTKRGQDVALRCDPISGHVSLYWYRQALGQGPEFLTYFNYEAQQDKSGLPNDRFSAERPEGSISTLTIQRTEQRDSAMYRCASSPGQGSVETQYFGPGTRLLVL.

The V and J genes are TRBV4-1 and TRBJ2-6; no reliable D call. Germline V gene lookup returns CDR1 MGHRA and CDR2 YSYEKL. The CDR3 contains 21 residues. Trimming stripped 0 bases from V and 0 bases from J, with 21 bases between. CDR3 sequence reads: CASSQEFVSRTSSSGANVLTF. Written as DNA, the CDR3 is TGCGCCAGCAGCCAAGAATTTGTTAGTAGGACCAGTAGCTCTGGGGCCAACGTCCTGACTTTC.

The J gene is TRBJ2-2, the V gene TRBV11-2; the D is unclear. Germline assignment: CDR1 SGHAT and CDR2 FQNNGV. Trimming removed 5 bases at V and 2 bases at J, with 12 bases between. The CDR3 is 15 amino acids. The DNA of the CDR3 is TGTGCCAGCAGCCGTGGGCGGATAAACACCGGGGAGCTGTTTTTT. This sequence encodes CASSRGRINTGELFF.

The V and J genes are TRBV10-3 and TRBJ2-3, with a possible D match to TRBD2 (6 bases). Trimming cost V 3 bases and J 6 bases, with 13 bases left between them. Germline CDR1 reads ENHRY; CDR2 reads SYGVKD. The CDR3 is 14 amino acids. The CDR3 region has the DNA TGTGCCATCAGTGAATCGGGAGCCTCGGATACGCAGTATTTT. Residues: CAISESGASDTQYF.

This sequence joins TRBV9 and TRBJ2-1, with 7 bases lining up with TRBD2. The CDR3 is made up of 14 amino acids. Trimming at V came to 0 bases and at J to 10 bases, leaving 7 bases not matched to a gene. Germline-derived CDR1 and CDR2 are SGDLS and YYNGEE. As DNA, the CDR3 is TGTGCCAGCAGCGTAGAGGGAGGGAACAGGGAGCAGTTCTTC. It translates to CASSVEGGNREQFF.

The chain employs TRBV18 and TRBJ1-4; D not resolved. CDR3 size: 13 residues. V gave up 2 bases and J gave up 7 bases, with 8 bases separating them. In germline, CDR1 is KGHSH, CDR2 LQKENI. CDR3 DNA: TGTGCCAGCTCACCAGGGAACGGTGAAAAACTGTTTTTT. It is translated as CASSPGNGEKLFF. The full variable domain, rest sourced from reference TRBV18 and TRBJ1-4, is NAGVMQNPRHLVRRRGQEARLRCSPMKGHSHVYWYRQLPEEGLKFMVYLQKENIIDESGMPKERFSAEFPKEGPSILRIQQVVRGDSAAYFCASSPGNGEKLFFGSGTQLSVL.

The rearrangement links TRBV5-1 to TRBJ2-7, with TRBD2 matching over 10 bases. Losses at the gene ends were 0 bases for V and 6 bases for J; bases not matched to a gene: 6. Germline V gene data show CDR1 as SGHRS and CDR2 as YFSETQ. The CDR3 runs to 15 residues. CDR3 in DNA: TGCGCCAGCAGCTTGGGAAGTAGCGGGGGGTCCGAGCAGTACTTC. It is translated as CASSLGSSGGSEQYF.

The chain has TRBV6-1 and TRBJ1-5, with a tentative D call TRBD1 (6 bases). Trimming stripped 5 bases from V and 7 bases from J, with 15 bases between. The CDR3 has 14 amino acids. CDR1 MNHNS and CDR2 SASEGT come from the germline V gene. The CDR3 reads CASSSQDQGQPQHF. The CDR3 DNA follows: TGTGCCAGCAGTTCACAGGACCAGGGGCAGCCCCAGCATTTT.